This T cell receptor beta chain was captured in a study of T-cell reconstitution after alpha-beta-depleted transplantation in children. Per the germline V gene, CDR1 is SGHRS and CDR2 is YFSETQ. Trimming took 0 bases from V and 0 from J; bases not matched to a gene: 15. The CDR3 is 19 amino acids. Comment on this clonotype: Its antigen is unidentified.

Construction of the TCRbeta library involved unique molecular identifiers. In TCRdb, the PCR reads were re-called with MiXCR into one record per CDR3 protein. Among 250,000 to 400,000 distinct CDR3 sequences listed, about a quarter were seen once. Broader study findings: The authors attributed T-cell counts and diversity one year after transplant mostly to newly produced T cells. Reported findings indicate that, about two months after transplant, alpha-beta T cells came from several hundred expanded clones, which were derived from non-depleted graft cells. The study traced high day-60 TCRbeta diversity in some patients to surviving recipient T cells and thymic progenitors.

The source material was PBMCs, mostly from graft donor cells, sampled 180 days after TCRalphabeta/CD19-depleted stem cell transplant. The sequence was collected from a male patient younger than 18 who had a stem cell transplant for acute lymphoblastic leukemia, so the T cells may come from the graft donor. The chain uses TRBV5-1 and TRBJ2-7, with 7 bases lining up with TRBD1. CDR3 DNA: TGCGCCAGCAGCTTGGTCCCCGGGACAGTTGGGCAGGGCTCCTACGAGCAGTACTTC. Translation gives CASSLVPGTVGQGSYEQYF.